This entry lists 19 T cell receptor beta chains sequenced from one sample in a study. Treg sorting used a CD4+CD25+CD127-/low gate. TCRdb re-derived calls from the 5' RACE reads in MiXCR, one entry per CDR3 protein. This table has 9,000 to 9,500 distinct CDR3 sequences, about half appearing once. Sequenced input: Tregs sorted from a lymph node. These receptors came from a female donor with breast cancer.

The chain is built from TRBV20-1 and TRBJ2-5, with a weak D call TRBD2 (5 bases). Germline loops: CDR1 DFQATT, CDR2 SNEGSKA (reference sequence). CDR3 size: 16 residues. V was shortened by 0 bases and J by 1 base, with 15 bases between the two germline ends. The CDR3 here is CSARDGLAGSQETQYF. The CDR3 DNA follows: TGCAGTGCTAGAGATGGGCTAGCCGGTTCCCAAGAGACCCAGTACTTC.

The DNA for the CDR3 is TGCGCCAGCAGCCTGGACTACAATGAGCAGTTCTTC. The encoded protein is CASSLDYNEQFF. The chain uses TRBV10-2 and TRBJ2-1; D unclear. Germline assignment: CDR1 WSHSY and CDR2 SAAADI. CDR3 length: 12 amino acids. V lost 6 bases and J 3 bases, leaving 6 bases between the germline ends.

This clonotype was counted once. V is TRBV5-1 and J is TRBJ1-2, with D uncertain. V lost 0 bases and J 1 base, leaving 4 bases between the germline ends. Germline CDR1 is SGHRS and CDR2 is YFSETQ. CDR3 length: 13 amino acids. The CDR3 loop reads CASSLADNYGYTF. The CDR3 DNA reads TGCGCCAGCAGCTTGGCAGATAACTATGGCTACACCTTC.

Points on this clonotype: The CDR3 end shows no conserved phenylalanine or tryptophan, and so a read error is likely. The rearrangement uses TRBV4-1 and TRBJ2-1; TRBD2 agrees at 10 bases. CDR1 MGHRA and CDR2 YSYEKL come from the germline V gene. The V segment lost 4 bases and the J segment 3 bases; nucleotides outside the gene matches: 3. The CDR3 extends over 15 amino acids. CDR3 coding DNA: TGCGCCAGCAGCCTGGCTAGCGGGAGCTACAATGAGCAGTTCCTC. Translating it yields CASSLASGSYNEQFL.

A few counts support this clonotype. This chain links TRBV29-1 with TRBJ1-1; D is possibly TRBD1 (5 bases). From germline, CDR1 is SQVTM and CDR2 ANQGSEA. Deletions cut 3 bases from V and 6 bases from J, with 5 bases between. The CDR3 is 10 amino acids. The CDR3, as DNA: TGCAGCGTTGAGACAGCTGAAGCTTTCTTT. Protein product: CSVETAEAFF. The variable domain in full, with the rest retrieved from reference TRBV29-1 and TRBJ1-1, is SAVISQKPSRDICQRGTSLTIQCQVDSQVTMMFWYRQQPGQSLTLIATANQGSEATYESGFVIDKFPISRPNLTFSTLTVSNMSPEDSSIYLCSVETAEAFFGQGTRLTVV.

V usage is TRBV7-2 and J usage is TRBJ2-7, with 7 positions matching TRBD1. Germline trimming cut 0 bases from V and 0 bases from J; bases unmatched to any gene: 5. There are 16 residues in the CDR3. Looked up from germline, CDR1 is SGHTA and CDR2 is FQGNSA. CDR3 sequence (DNA): TGTGCCAGCAGCTTAGCCGGGACAGAGAGCTCCTACGAGCAGTACTTC. It yields the protein CASSLAGTESSYEQYF.

V and J are TRBV10-3 and TRBJ1-5, with 9 bases fitting TRBD1. The CDR3 length is 16 residues. V was pared by 8 bases and J by 11 bases, with 19 bases of the junction left unmatched. Germline assignment: CDR1 ENHRY and CDR2 SYGVKD. CDR3 sequence (DNA): TGTGCCATCTGTTCAACTAGACAGGGGGTGCCTGGGTCCCAGCATTTT. As protein: CAICSTRQGVPGSQHF.

The CDR3 DNA reads TGCGCCAGCAGCCAAGATGGTAATGAGCAGTTCTTC. It encodes CASSQDGNEQFF. This chain uses TRBV4-1 with TRBJ2-1; D gene unclear. The CDR3 totals 12 residues. CDR1 is MGHRA, CDR2 YSYEKL, per germline. The ends were cut back, 0 bases at V and 7 bases at J, with 4 bases in the middle.

With respect to this clonotype: The junction does not match germline at one end; this may be a read error. The chain employs TRBV7-6 and TRBJ2-7; D is perhaps TRBD1 (6 bases). Germline V gene data show CDR1 as SGHVS and CDR2 as FNYEAQ. This CDR3 comprises 13 residues. The CDR3 spells CASSPRTAYEQCF. The CDR3 DNA follows: TGTGCCAGCAGCCCCCGGACAGCCTACGAGCAGTGCTTC.

The rearrangement joins TRBV12-3 or TRBV12-4 to TRBJ2-7; 10 positions agree with TRBD2. The J segment lost 2 bases and the V segment lost 2 bases, leaving 0 bases of the junction unmatched. The CDR3 totals 14 residues. The CDR3 is CASSLTSGTYEQYF. The CDR3 coding sequence is TGTGCCAGCAGTTTAACTAGCGGGACCTACGAGCAGTACTTC.

In its sample, this clonotype was seen once. At one end, the junction sequence differs from germline, possibly due to a read error. V is TRBV10-3 and J is TRBJ2-5; D ambiguous. Germline V lookup: CDR1 ENHRY, CDR2 SYGVKD. The CDR3 is 16 residues long. CDR3 amino acids: CAISESWTGPQGTQYF. CDR3 nucleotide sequence: TGTGCCATCAGTGAGTCATGGACGGGTCCTCAAGGGACCCAGTACTTC.

The V call is TRBV5-6, the J call TRBJ1-6; a weak D match, TRBD1 (5 bases). This CDR3 is built from 13 residues. The germline V gene encodes CDR1 SGHDT and CDR2 YYEEEE. V was shortened by 4 bases and J by 9 bases, with 11 bases between the two germline ends. CDR3 nucleotide sequence: TGTGCCAGCAGCGCAGCAGGGATTTCACCCCTCCACTTT. Encoded protein: CASSAAGISPLHF.

This clonotype was counted a few times. The chain joins TRBV9 to TRBJ2-6; D remains ambiguous. The CDR3 runs to 13 residues. Germline V gene sequence: CDR1 SGDLS, CDR2 YYNGEE. V gave up 4 bases and J gave up 4 bases, with 6 bases separating them. CDR3 region: CASSSEGANVLTF. CDR3 nucleotides: TGTGCCAGCAGCTCTGAGGGGGCCAACGTCCTGACTTTC.

This clonotype showed up just a few times. The chain joins TRBV27 to TRBJ1-1; D gene ambiguous. Trimming removed 4 bases at V and 1 base at J, with 7 bases between. This CDR3 has 13 residues. Germline loops: CDR1 MNHEY, CDR2 SMNVEV (reference sequence). CDR3 coding DNA: TGTGCCAGCAGTTATAGTCCGAACACTGAAGCTTTCTTT. Translation gives CASSYSPNTEAFF.

The V and J genes are TRBV6-1 and TRBJ2-1; tentatively, D is TRBD1 or TRBD2 (7 bases each). The CDR3 contains 14 residues. Germline CDR1 reads MNHNS; CDR2 reads SASEGT. The V gene lost 7 bases and the J gene lost 4 bases, with 14 bases spanning the gap. The CDR3 sequence: CASNPQGGYNEQFF. The CDR3 bases are TGTGCCAGCAACCCCCAGGGGGGGTACAATGAGCAGTTCTTC.

This clonotype was picked up a small number of times. V usage is TRBV9 and J usage is TRBJ2-1, with 8 bases lining up with TRBD2. With 3 bases clipped from V and 1 base from J, the junction kept 12 bases outside the gene matches. The CDR3 is 18 residues long. Germline V gene sequence: CDR1 SGDLS, CDR2 YYNGEE. The CDR3 region is CASSAVSGRGVSYNEQFF. DNA for the CDR3: TGTGCCAGCAGCGCTGTCAGCGGGAGAGGCGTATCCTACAATGAGCAGTTCTTC.

This clonotype was seen a few times. The V call is TRBV20-1, the J call TRBJ2-2; TRBD2 might be the D (5 bases). The CDR3 runs to 13 residues. Germline-derived CDR1 and CDR2 are DFQATT and SNEGSKA (reference sequence). V lost 5 bases, J lost 1 base, and 8 bases lay in between. CDR3 protein: CSAPGLNTGELFF. CDR3 in DNA: TGCAGTGCTCCCGGACTGAACACCGGGGAGCTGTTTTTT.

In this sample, this clonotype turned up a few times. This chain links TRBV3-1 with TRBJ2-1, with 11 bases identical to TRBD1. CDR1 is LGHDT, CDR2 YNNKEL, per germline (reference sequence). With 3 bases clipped from V and 8 bases from J, the junction kept 6 bases outside the gene matches. The CDR3 totals 15 residues. This CDR3 reads CASSHRTGGADEQFF. Here the CDR3 DNA reads TGTGCCAGCAGCCATAGGACAGGGGGCGCGGATGAGCAGTTCTTC.

The rearrangement uses TRBV7-3 and TRBJ2-5; weak D call: TRBD2 (5 bases). This CDR3 region has 12 residues. Germline CDR1 SGHTA, CDR2 FQGTGA. The V gene lost 7 bases and the J gene lost 13 bases, with 19 bases spanning the gap. The DNA of the CDR3 is TGTGCCAGCAACTTCGAGGAGGCGAACCGGTACTTC. Translating gives CASNFEEANRYF.